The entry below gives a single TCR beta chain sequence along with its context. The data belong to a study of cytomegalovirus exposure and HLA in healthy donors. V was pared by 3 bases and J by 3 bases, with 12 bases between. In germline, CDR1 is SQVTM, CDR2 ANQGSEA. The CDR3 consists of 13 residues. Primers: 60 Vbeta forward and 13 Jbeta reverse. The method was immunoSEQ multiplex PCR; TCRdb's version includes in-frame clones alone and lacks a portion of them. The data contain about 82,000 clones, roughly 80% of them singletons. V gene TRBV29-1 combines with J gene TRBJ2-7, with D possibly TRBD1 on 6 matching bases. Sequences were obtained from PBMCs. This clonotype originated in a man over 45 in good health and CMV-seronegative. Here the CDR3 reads CSVDSQGSYEQYF. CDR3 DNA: TGCAGCGTTGACTCACAGGGCAGCTACGAGCAGTACTTC.